The text below deals with one TCR beta chain. Its antigen remains unidentified. These data come from a study of T cell responses to AZD1222 COVID-19 vaccine. Findings of the study overall: Two AZD1222 doses significantly raised spike-specific TCR breadth and depth over controls. Unmutated variant regions are reportedly targeted by nearly half of spike-specific TCRs. Possibly, clonal diversity was underestimated; donors were largely white British and included more females. Seropositive at baseline were only six AZD1222 recipients.

The CDR3 extends over 13 amino acids. The germline V gene encodes CDR1 MNHEY and CDR2 SVGAGI. The V gene lost 7 bases and the J gene lost 0 bases, with 10 bases spanning the gap. Assay used: immunoSEQ multiplex PCR; TCRdb lists only in-frame clones, some missing. Of approximately 190,000 clones in the sample, around 86% were seen once. This sequence was found in an adult in good health. This material consisted of peripheral blood, taken on day 0 of MenACWY control vaccination. The rearrangement joins TRBV6-5 to TRBJ2-7; D gene uncertain. The CDR3 DNA reads as TGTGCCAGCACCAACAGTTCCTCCTACGAGCAGTACTTC. It is translated as CASTNSSSYEQYF.